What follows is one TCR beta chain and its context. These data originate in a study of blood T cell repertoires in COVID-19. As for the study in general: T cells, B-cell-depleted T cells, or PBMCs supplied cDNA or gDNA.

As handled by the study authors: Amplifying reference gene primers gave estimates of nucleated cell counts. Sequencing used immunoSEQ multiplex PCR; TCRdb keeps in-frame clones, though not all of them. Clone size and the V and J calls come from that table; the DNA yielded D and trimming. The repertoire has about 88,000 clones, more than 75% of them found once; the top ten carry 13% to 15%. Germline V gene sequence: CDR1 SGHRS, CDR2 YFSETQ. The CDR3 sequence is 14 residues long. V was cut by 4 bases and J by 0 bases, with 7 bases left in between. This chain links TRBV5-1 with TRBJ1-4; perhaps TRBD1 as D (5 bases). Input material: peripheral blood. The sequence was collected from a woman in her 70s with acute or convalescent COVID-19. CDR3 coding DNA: TGCGCCAGCAGCCCGACAGCAACTAATGAAAAACTGTTTTTT. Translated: CASSPTATNEKLFF.